The sequence of this TCR beta chain was determined in a study of blood T cell repertoires in COVID-19. On the study more broadly: T cells, B-cell-depleted T cells, or PBMCs provided the cDNA or gDNA that served as material.

The length of the CDR3 is 14 residues. Trimming cost V 7 bases and J 7 bases, with 16 bases left between them. Germline loops: CDR1 LNHNV, CDR2 YYDKDF (reference sequence). Original processing methods: From reference gene primer amplification, estimates of nucleated cell counts were derived. TCRdb's copy holds only in-frame clones and misses some; the assay was immunoSEQ multiplex PCR. That table supplies the V and J calls and clone size; D and trimming were determined from the DNA. The table shows hundreds of thousands of clones, with about 90% occurring only once. Sequenced input: peripheral blood. This TCR was recovered from a man between 18 and 29 years old with active or convalescent COVID-19. The chain couples TRBV15 to TRBJ2-2; tentative D call: TRBD1 (7 bases). The CDR3 nucleotides are TGTGCCACCACTGACAGGGAGGTAGGCGGGGAGCTGTTTTTT. It encodes CATTDREVGGELFF.